The clone carrying this T cell receptor (beta chain) turned up a few times. What it recognizes is unknown. The data were obtained in a study of T cell clonotyping in hematopoietic cell transplantation. General study results and limits: Graft donor and pretransplant recipient Inverse Simpson Index values predicted broader posttransplant TCR diversity. CD4 and CD8 repertoire contributions could not be separated without sorting. Pathologically expanded recipient clonotypes increased progressively from day 30 to day 180 as diversity fell.

Blood collection times were about day -28 and days 30, 100, 180 posttransplant. Assay: immunoSEQ multiplex PCR; the TCRdb copy retains only in-frame clones and omits some. The table shows approximately 15,000 clones, with approximately 87% occurring only once. The ends lost 1 base at V and 5 bases at J; junction bases unmatched: 13. Germline V CDR1 and CDR2: LGHNA, YNFKEQ. The CDR3 contains 18 residues. The chain joins TRBV4-2 to TRBJ1-1; 10 bases align to TRBD1. The origin of this receptor is a male patient in his sixties or seventies who had an allogeneic stem cell transplant from a related donor, so the T cells may come from the graft donor. Some clones in this sample may be carry-over from other donors' samples. The sample here was PBMCs, taken 100 days after allogeneic stem cell transplant. CDR3 bases: TGTGCCAGCAGCCAAGGTAGGGGACAGGGGCCTTCCGGGACTGAAGCTTTCTTT. Its protein is CASSQGRGQGPSGTEAFF.